This TCR beta chain stems from a study of shared clonotypes between healthy human individuals. The assay was immunoSEQ multiplex PCR, and TCRdb's table has in-frame clones only and misses some. The table has a few million clones, approximately 94% seen once. V shed 4 bases, J shed 2 bases, and the junction held 5 bases outside the gene matches. Germline V lookup: CDR1 SGHVS, CDR2 FNYEAQ. The CDR3 contains 17 residues. This TCR came from a man aged 18 to 30 in good health. This chain uses TRBV7-6 with TRBJ2-5; the match to TRBD2 covers 15 bases. The sequencing input was naive CD4+ T cells sorted from blood. The subset denotes: CD45RA+ positively selected. The DNA of the CDR3 is TGTGCCAGCAGCTCCCTCGGGACTAGCGGGAGGCAAGAGACCCAGTACTTC. It codes for CASSSLGTSGRQETQYF.